The 10 T cell receptor beta chains in this list originate from one sample, sequenced in a study of blood T cell repertoires in COVID-19. Sequencing used immunoSEQ multiplex PCR; TCRdb keeps in-frame clones, though not all of them. The profile shows 100,000 to 150,000 clones, around 91% of them singletons. The sample was peripheral blood. The receptors originated from a woman aged 60-75 years with COVID-19, enrolled during active disease.

CDR3 region: CASSLQGYSGANVLTF. The DNA for the CDR3 is TGTGCCAGCAGCTTACAGGGCTACTCTGGGGCCAACGTCCTGACTTTC. The V call is TRBV13, the J call TRBJ2-6; a weak D match, TRBD1 (5 bases). The germline gives CDR1 PRHDT, CDR2 FYEKMQ (reference sequence). The CDR3 has 16 amino acids. V dropped 2 bases and J dropped 0 bases, with 8 bases sitting between them.

The V and J genes are TRBV20-1 and TRBJ1-1, with 7 bases aligning to TRBD1. Germline assignment: CDR1 DFQATT and CDR2 SNEGSKA (reference sequence). The V gene end was trimmed by 3 bases and the J gene end by 8 bases; junction bases not matched to a gene: 9. The CDR3 contains 13 residues. The CDR3 sequence is CSASTGEVGEAFF. The CDR3 nucleotides read TGCAGTGCTAGTACAGGGGAAGTGGGCGAAGCTTTCTTT.

The chain has TRBV3-1 (or the pseudogene TRBV3-2) and TRBJ2-3; 10 positions match TRBD2. The V segment lost 3 bases and the J segment 2 bases; nucleotides outside the gene matches: 8. The CDR3 runs to 17 residues. Germline V CDR1 and CDR2: LGHDT, YNNKEL (reference sequence). The CDR3 sequence: CASSHVQRGGYTDTQYF. In DNA, the CDR3 is TGTGCCAGCAGCCACGTACAGCGGGGGGGCTACACAGATACGCAGTATTTT.

This chain connects TRBV5-1 to TRBJ1-2; weak D call: TRBD1 (6 bases). V dropped 0 bases and J dropped 14 bases, with 14 bases sitting between them. This CDR3 has 12 residues. Germline CDR1 SGHRS, CDR2 YFSETQ. CDR3 loop: CASSLEQGSRTF. As DNA, the CDR3 is TGCGCCAGCAGCTTGGAACAGGGTTCGAGGACCTTC.

In its sample, this clone was seen once. The chain links TRBV19 to TRBJ1-2; tentative D call: TRBD1 (5 bases). The germline gives CDR1 LNHDA, CDR2 SQIVND (reference sequence). V dropped 5 bases and J dropped 7 bases, with 17 bases sitting between them. The CDR3 contains 14 residues. This CDR3 reads CASSPQTEGAGYTF. DNA for the CDR3: TGTGCCAGTAGTCCACAGACAGAAGGTGCTGGCTACACCTTC.

The V call is TRBV2, the J call TRBJ1-2; TRBD1 matches 9 bases. V lost 2 bases to trimming and J lost 4 bases; unmatched junction nucleotides: 5. The CDR3 loop spans 15 amino acids. Germline assignment: CDR1 SNHLY and CDR2 FYNNEI. The DNA of the CDR3 is TGTGCCAGCAGTGAAAGGACAGGGGCCATCTATGGCTACACCTTC. Protein sequence: CASSERTGAIYGYTF. Supplemented by reference TRBV2 and TRBJ1-2, the full variable domain reads EPEVTQTPSHQVTQMGQEVILRCVPISNHLYFYWYRQILGQKVEFLVSFYNNEISEKSEIFDDQFSVERPDGSNFTLKIRSTKLEDSAMYFCASSERTGAIYGYTFGSGTRLTVV.

The chain recombines TRBV4-3 with TRBJ1-1; D might be TRBD1 (5 bases). Trimming removed 0 bases from V and 4 bases from J, with 21 bases in between. Germline V CDR1 and CDR2: LGHNA, YSLEER. There are 18 residues in the CDR3. The CDR3 region is CASSQDRGRVTGGTEAFF. The DNA of the CDR3 is TGCGCCAGCAGCCAAGATAGAGGGAGGGTTACAGGAGGCACTGAAGCTTTCTTT.

This chain links TRBV5-1 with TRBJ2-5, with 9 bases fitting TRBD2. The CDR3 consists of 14 residues. Per the germline V gene, CDR1 is SGHRS and CDR2 is YFSETQ. Germline trimming cut 4 bases from V and 2 bases from J; bases unmatched to any gene: 3. The CDR3 DNA reads TGCGCCAGCAGCCAGACTAGCGGACAAGAGACCCAGTACTTC. Its translation is CASSQTSGQETQYF. The full variable domain, with the rest looked up from reference TRBV5-1 and TRBJ2-5, is KAGVTQTPRYLIKTRGQQVTLSCSPISGHRSVSWYQQTPGQGLQFLFEYFSETQRNKGNFPGRFSGRQFSNSRSEMNVSTLELGDSALYLCASSQTSGQETQYFGPGTRLLVL.

The J gene is TRBJ2-3, the V gene TRBV30; D might be TRBD2 (6 bases). V was cut by 0 bases and J by 1 base, with 11 bases left in between. The CDR3 extends over 15 amino acids. The germline V gene encodes CDR1 GTSNPN and CDR2 SVGIG (reference sequence). CDR3 loop: CAWSVLRGGTDTQYF. CDR3 nucleotides: TGTGCCTGGAGTGTTTTGCGGGGCGGCACAGATACGCAGTATTTT.

Here the CDR3 reads CASSPPGGGADTQYF. As DNA, the CDR3 is TGTGCCAGCAGCCCACCGGGGGGCGGGGCAGATACGCAGTATTTT. The chain has TRBV9 and TRBJ2-3; tentatively, D is TRBD2 (7 bases). This CDR3 spans 15 amino acids. Trimming cost V 4 bases and J 4 bases, with 16 bases left between them. Germline CDR1 is SGDLS and CDR2 is YYNGEE.